These 14 T cell receptor beta chains were all obtained from the same sample, sequenced in a study of blood T cell repertoires in COVID-19. Assay used: immunoSEQ multiplex PCR; TCRdb lists only in-frame clones, some missing. Here the sample spans about 220,000 clones, 86% being singletons. Material for sequencing was peripheral blood. These receptors all stem from a woman in her fifties or sixties with COVID-19, enrolled during active disease.

The chain couples TRBV3-1 (or the pseudogene TRBV3-2) to TRBJ2-2, with D possibly being TRBD1 (6 bases). This CDR3 comprises 15 residues. CDR1 is LGHDT, CDR2 YNNKEL, per germline (reference sequence). V lost 4 bases, J lost 0 bases, and 9 bases lay in between. In DNA form, the CDR3 reads TGTGCCAGCAGCCTACGGACAGCGAACACCGGGGAGCTGTTTTTT. It yields the protein CASSLRTANTGELFF.

This chain connects TRBV25-1 to TRBJ2-7; maybe TRBD1 (5 bases). The CDR3 spans 13 residues. Trimming shortened V by 5 bases and J by 3 bases, and 11 bases separated the two germline ends. Germline V CDR1 and CDR2: MGHDK, SYGVNS. The CDR3: CASSWGRFYEQYF. CDR3 nucleotides: TGTGCCAGCAGTTGGGGCAGGTTCTACGAGCAGTACTTC.

V usage is TRBV6-5 and J usage is TRBJ1-6; perhaps TRBD1 as D (5 bases). CDR3 length: 15 amino acids. Trimming cost V 5 bases and J 9 bases, with 17 bases left between them. In germline, CDR1 is MNHEY, CDR2 SVGAGI. CDR3 protein: CASSPTGGIGSPLHF. CDR3 in DNA: TGTGCCAGCAGTCCCACCGGGGGAATAGGTTCACCCCTCCACTTT.

This clone was counted only a few times. The V call is TRBV7-2, the J call TRBJ2-2; TRBD2 aligns across 10 bases. The CDR3 sequence is 15 residues long. Losses at the gene ends were 3 bases for V and 4 bases for J; bases not matched to a gene: 2. Germline CDR1 is SGHTA and CDR2 is FQGNSA. The CDR3 DNA sequence: TGTGCCAGCAGCTTTAGCGGGGGGATCACCGGGGAGCTGTTTTTT. This codes for CASSFSGGITGELFF.

V usage is TRBV19 and J usage is TRBJ1-1; D possibly corresponds to TRBD1 (6 bases). This CDR3 is 15 amino acids long. Germline CDR1 is LNHDA and CDR2 is SQIVND (reference sequence). Trimming took off 0 bases at V and 6 bases at J, with 14 bases between the two ends. DNA of the CDR3: TGTGCCAGTAGTATAGATTTATGGGGGCCGTCTGAAGCTTTCTTT. This codes for CASSIDLWGPSEAFF.

V and J are TRBV13 and TRBJ2-1; D perhaps matches TRBD1 (6 bases). The germline V gene encodes CDR1 PRHDT and CDR2 FYEKMQ (reference sequence). Between the trimmed V and J ends, which lost 5 bases and 13 bases, there was a span of 18 bases. The CDR3 has 13 residues. The DNA for the CDR3 is TGTGCCAGCAGCCTAGCAGGGGAGATCGTTCAGTTCTTC. It specifies CASSLAGEIVQFF.

The chain uses TRBV4-2 and TRBJ2-1; TRBD2 matches at 10 bases. CDR3 length equals 18 residues. V was clipped by 4 bases and J by 0 bases; unmatched bases: 9. Germline loops: CDR1 LGHNA, CDR2 YNFKEQ. The CDR3 sequence is CASSLRTSGMSSYNEQFF. The CDR3 DNA reads as TGTGCCAGCAGCCTGCGGACTAGCGGCATGAGCTCCTACAATGAGCAGTTCTTC.

In DNA form, the CDR3 reads TGCGCCAGCAGTGAAGTGCAGGTTTTCTTT. The encoded protein is CASSEVQVFF. V usage is TRBV10-1 and J usage is TRBJ1-1; D call uncertain. Germline CDR1 reads WNHNN; CDR2 reads SYGVQD (reference sequence). The CDR3 length is 10 residues. V was cut by 3 bases and J by 13 bases, with 9 bases left in between.

V gene TRBV2 combines with J gene TRBJ1-5, with 7 bases that match TRBD1. The V gene's germline CDR1 is SNHLY and CDR2 FYNNEI. The V segment lost 7 bases and the J segment 3 bases; nucleotides outside the gene matches: 6. This CDR3 contains 14 residues. CDR3 loop: CASNPTGTNQPQHF. The DNA for the CDR3 is TGTGCCAGCAACCCGACAGGGACCAATCAGCCCCAGCATTTT.

The rearrangement links TRBV5-1 to TRBJ2-2; possible D gene TRBD2, 6 bases. The germline V gene encodes CDR1 SGHRS and CDR2 YFSETQ. The CDR3 runs to 16 residues. The V end was cut by 4 bases, the J end by 5 bases, with 18 bases between. DNA for the CDR3: TGCGCCAGCAGCCTCGGGGTGGGACTGGGGACCGGGGAGCTGTTTTTT. Its translation: CASSLGVGLGTGELFF.

This chain links TRBV18 with TRBJ2-7; 9 bases align to TRBD1. V lost 5 bases to trimming and J lost 2 bases; unmatched junction nucleotides: 7. This CDR3 region has 15 residues. The V gene's germline CDR1 is KGHSH and CDR2 LQKENI. CDR3 sequence: CASSDSGTGTYEQYF. CDR3 sequence (DNA): TGTGCCAGCTCAGACTCCGGGACAGGGACCTACGAGCAGTACTTC.

The chain carries TRBV5-8 and TRBJ2-5; D is uncertain. Germline lookup yields CDR1 SGHTS and CDR2 YDEGEE. The CDR3 sequence is 16 residues long. The V gene lost 4 bases and the J gene lost 4 bases, with 20 bases spanning the gap. CDR3 nucleotides: TGTGCCAGCAGCCCCCGGGTCGGTCGGGTGGGAGAGACCCAGTACTTC. Amino acid sequence: CASSPRVGRVGETQYF. Full variable domain (remainder filled in from reference TRBV5-8 and TRBJ2-5): EAGVTQSPTHLIKTRGQQATLRCSPISGHTSVYWYQQALGLGLQFLLWYDEGEERNRGNFPPRFSGRQFPNYSSELNVNALELEDSALYLCASSPRVGRVGETQYFGPGTRLLVL.

The chain joins TRBV3-1 (or the pseudogene TRBV3-2) to TRBJ2-2; 7 nucleotides match TRBD1. Looked up from germline, CDR1 is LGHDT and CDR2 is YNNKEL (reference sequence). Losses at the gene ends were 8 bases for V and 5 bases for J; bases not matched to a gene: 8. The CDR3 runs 14 residues. CDR3 residues: CASGDRAQTGELFF. In DNA, the CDR3 is TGTGCCAGCGGAGACAGGGCCCAAACCGGGGAGCTGTTTTTT.

The count of this clone is one. The chain uses TRBV11-2 and TRBJ2-3; 8 bases map to TRBD2. The CDR3 is 14 amino acids. V shed 8 bases, J shed 0 bases, and the junction held 4 bases outside the gene matches. Germline CDR1 reads SGHAT; CDR2 reads FQNNGV. In DNA, the CDR3 is TGTGCCAGCGAGAAGCGGGGGAGCACAGATACGCAGTATTTT. This sequence encodes CASEKRGSTDTQYF.